A selection of T cell receptor beta chains follows, all from one sample in a study of beta chain features in type 1 diabetes. Produced via immunoSEQ multiplex PCR; TCRdb's table is partial and in-frame only. This sample has 95,000 to 150,000 clones; less than 20% occur once, and the top ten carry around 2.5%. The material sequenced was central memory CD4+ T cells from blood. All receptors come from a man in his thirties or forties with type 1 diabetes. CDR3s include the opening cysteine and the closing phenylalanine or tryptophan. A D gene is named only where the DNA matches it firmly. Clone sizes are given selectively: once, few, many, or a class where the clone is expanded.

TRBD1	TRBV27	TRBJ1-2	19	.	CASTTYVRGRKVTGYGYTF	TGTGCCAGCACCACTTATGTCAGGGGGCGTAAAGTCACCGGCTATGGCTACACCTTC
.	TRBV5-6	TRBJ2-1	14	many	CASSYIPGDSEQFF	TGTGCCAGCAGTTATATCCCCGGCGACAGTGAGCAGTTCTTC
.	TRBV7-2	TRBJ2-5	11	many	CASSSKETQYF	TGTGCCAGCAGCTCAAAAGAGACCCAGTACTTC
.	TRBV27	TRBJ1-5	16	few	CASSSLRAGDNQPQHF	TGTGCCAGCAGTTCCCTCCGAGCAGGGGACAATCAGCCCCAGCATTTT
TRBD1	TRBV29-1	TRBJ2-5	15	few	CSVADWDRVQETQYF	TGCAGCGTCGCGGACTGGGACAGGGTCCAAGAGACCCAGTACTTC
TRBD2	TRBV5-8	TRBJ2-5	15	.	CASSLSGASQETQYF	TGTGCCAGCAGTCTCAGCGGGGCCTCCCAAGAGACCCAGTACTTC
TRBD1	TRBV5-1	TRBJ2-3	16	few	CASSLGQGSYTDTQYF	TGCGCCAGCAGCTTGGGACAGGGCTCGTACACAGATACGCAGTATTTT
.	TRBV5-4	TRBJ2-2	18	many	CASSFLTSRGLYTGELFF	TGTGCCAGCAGCTTCCTGACCTCCCGGGGACTGTACACCGGGGAGCTGTTTTTT
TRBD2	TRBV7-6	TRBJ2-7	18	few	CASSSDLGTSGGYYEQYF	TGTGCCAGCAGCTCAGACCTCGGGACTAGCGGCGGTTACTACGAGCAGTACTTC
.	TRBV13	TRBJ2-3	17	.	CASSSRGSSGVTDTQYF	TGTGCCAGCAGCTCCCGAGGGAGTAGCGGTGTCACAGATACGCAGTATTTT
.	TRBV11-2	TRBJ2-3	16	few	CASSLGQKPSTDTQYF	TGTGCCAGCAGCTTAGGGCAGAAACCTAGCACAGATACGCAGTATTTT